The clone carrying this TCR beta chain was found once. In the original processing: Using reference gene primer amplification, nucleated cell counts were estimated. The assay was immunoSEQ multiplex PCR, and TCRdb's table has in-frame clones only and misses some. Clone size and V and J calls were adopted from that table, with D and trimming inferred from the DNA. The sample includes 150,000 to 190,000 clones, roughly 80% of them seen just once. Germline CDR1 and CDR2: KGHDR and SFDVKD. The CDR3 runs 13 residues. The V end was cut by 3 bases, the J end by 3 bases, with 7 bases between. The data originate from a study of blood T cell repertoires in COVID-19. At the level of the study: Sites in the United States, Italy and Spain provided acute and convalescent COVID-19 samples. Sources were T cells, B-cell-depleted T cells, or PBMCs; the material itself was cDNA or gDNA.

This chain connects TRBV24-1 to TRBJ1-2; unclear D gene. The source material was peripheral blood. The TCR originated in a man in his 60s with acute or convalescent COVID-19. CDR3 residues: CATSDGHDYGYTF. Here the CDR3 DNA reads TGTGCCACCAGTGATGGGCACGACTATGGCTACACCTTC.